This entry concerns a single T cell receptor (beta chain). Amplified TCR beta CDR3 regions derived from RNA transcripts. The TCR CDR3 was amplified in a first-round RT-PCR using the HTBI primer set. TCRdb redid the calling of the multiplex PCR reads with MiXCR, one entry per CDR3 protein. The table lists a few hundred thousand distinct CDR3 sequences, roughly 25% of them singletons. Losses at the gene ends were 4 bases for V and 4 bases for J; bases not matched to a gene: 4. This CDR3 contains 13 residues. CDR1 and CDR2 from the germline V gene are SQVTM and ANQGSEA. The sample belongs to a study of T cells in Graves' hyperthyroidism and ophthalmopathy. Graves' hyperthyroidism is called stable when ophthalmopathy does not progress within 18 months. The PBMCs studied were ones that came from 10 ml fresh peripheral blood.

The chain recombines TRBV29-1 with TRBJ2-3; 8 bases are a match to TRBD2. Input material: blood. This clonotype originated in a man in his fifties with Graves' hyperthyroidism. The CDR3 bases are TGCAGCGTTGGGTTTAGCGGGGCAGATACGCAGTATTTT. Amino acids: CSVGFSGADTQYF.